The rows below give T cell receptor beta chains drawn from one sample of a study of T cell responses to AZD1222 COVID-19 vaccine. Assay used: immunoSEQ multiplex PCR; TCRdb lists only in-frame clones, some missing. Here the sample spans more than 85,000 clones, roughly nine tenths being singletons. The source was peripheral blood, collected on day 0 of AZD1222 vaccination. The source is an adult in good health. CDR3s include the opening cysteine and the closing phenylalanine or tryptophan. Fields, in order: clone size, V gene, J gene, D gene, CDR3 DNA, CDR3 protein. D genes are given only for firm matches. Rows give clone size only sometimes, using once, few, many, or a class for an expanded clone.

-	TRBV5-1	TRBJ2-3	-	TGCGCCAGCGGGCCCAGGGTGACAGATACGCAGTATTTT	CASGPRVTDTQYF
-	TRBV7-9	TRBJ1-1	-	TGTGCCAGCAGCTTAGAGCCTGGGCTGAACACTGAAGCTTTCTTT	CASSLEPGLNTEAFF
few	TRBV7-9	TRBJ2-6	-	TGTGCCAGCAGCTCCCTAAGGATCTCTGGGGCCAACGTCCTGACTTTC	CASSSLRISGANVLTF
few	TRBV5-1	TRBJ1-1	TRBD1	TGCGCCAGCAGCTTGGGGGCAGGGGGCGACACTGAAGCTTTCTTT	CASSLGAGGDTEAFF
-	TRBV19	TRBJ2-7	-	TGTGCCAGTAGTATAGGGGCCGGGTTCCCCTACGAGCAGTACTTC	CASSIGAGFPYEQYF
-	TRBV19	TRBJ1-1	-	TGTGCCAGTAAGGGGTGGGTCACTGAAGCTTTCTTT	CASKGWVTEAFF
few	TRBV10-3	TRBJ2-7	TRBD1	TGTGCCATCAGTCCGGACAGGGGCGTCCACGAGCAGTACTTC	CAISPDRGVHEQYF
-	TRBV7-7	TRBJ1-4	TRBD1	TGTGCCAGCGGGTCGGACAGGGCGCATGAAAAACTGTTTTTT	CASGSDRAHEKLFF
-	TRBV5-1	TRBJ1-1	-	TGCGCCAGCAGCGATGGCGACGGTCACACTGAAGCTTTCTTT	CASSDGDGHTEAFF
-	TRBV2	TRBJ1-1	-	TGTGCCAGCAGTGAATCAGGGACTTACACTGAAGCTTTCTTT	CASSESGTYTEAFF
-	TRBV6-2/TRBV6-3	TRBJ1-2	-	TGTGCCAGCAGTTTAGACGTATCTGGCTACACCTTC	CASSLDVSGYTF
-	TRBV20-1	TRBJ2-7	TRBD1	TGCAGTGCTAGTCGGGACAGCTCCTACGAGCAGTACTTC	CSASRDSSYEQYF
-	TRBV9	TRBJ1-1	-	TGTGCCAGCAGCGTAGATTCAGGGGCAGAAATGAACACTGAAGCTTTCTTT	CASSVDSGAEMNTEAFF
once	TRBV18	TRBJ1-2	-	TGTGCCAGCTCACCGGACAGCAACTATGGCTACACCTTC	CASSPDSNYGYTF
once	TRBV2	TRBJ1-5	-	TGTGCCAGCAGGGACCGTAGCAATCAGCCCCAGCATTTT	CASRDRSNQPQHF
-	TRBV6-5	TRBJ1-2	-	TGTGCCAGCAGGAGATTGTACTATGGCTACACCTTC	CASRRLYYGYTF
-	TRBV27	TRBJ2-1	TRBD2	TGTGCCAGCATGCGAGGACTAGTTGGCGTCGGGGGTGAGCAGTTCTTC	CASMRGLVGVGGEQFF
-	TRBV7-8	TRBJ1-6	-	TGTGCCAGCAGCTTAGTGGTGGGGAATTCACCCCTCCACTTT	CASSLVVGNSPLHF
-	TRBV27	TRBJ2-1	TRBD2	TGTGCCAGCAGCCGTGACGGAAGACTAGCGGGATGGAGCTCCTACAATGAGCAGTTCTTC	CASSRDGRLAGWSSYNEQFF
-	TRBV14	TRBJ2-1	-	TGTGCCAGCAGCCAAGCTTCTAGGTACAATGAGCAGTTCTTC	CASSQASRYNEQFF
-	TRBV5-1	TRBJ1-1	TRBD1	TGCGCCAGCAGCTTGGCGGGGGACAGCAGTGAAGCTTTCTTT	CASSLAGDSSEAFF
-	TRBV6-5	TRBJ2-7	-	TGTGCCAGCAGTTACGTCGAGAAACCCTACGAGCAGTACTTC	CASSYVEKPYEQYF
-	TRBV2	TRBJ1-6	-	TGTGCCAGCTGTGGGGTTTTGAATTCACCCCTCCACTTT	CASCGVLNSPLHF
-	TRBV11-2	TRBJ1-1	-	TGTGCAGGTAGCGGGCAGGGTGACACTGAAGCTTTCTTT	CAGSGQGDTEAFF
-	TRBV30	TRBJ1-3	-	TGTGCCTGGAGTGTGAAGGGTCCCCCTGGAAACACCATATATTTT	CAWSVKGPPGNTIYF
-	TRBV25-1	TRBJ2-3	-	TGTGCCAGCAGTGCGGGGGACGGTAGCACAGATACGCAGTATTTT	CASSAGDGSTDTQYF
-	TRBV7-9	TRBJ1-6	TRBD1	TGTGCCAGCAGCCCCACGGGGACAGGACATTCACCCCTCCACTTT	CASSPTGTGHSPLHF